These 23 T cell receptor beta chains share one sample of origin, sequenced in a study of blood T cell repertoires in COVID-19. Data came from immunoSEQ multiplex PCR; TCRdb stores just in-frame clones and leaves some out. Found here are 130,000 to 150,000 clones, roughly four fifths of them singletons; the top ten hold approximately 9.1%. Material: PBMCs or T cells enriched from blood (not recorded which). All receptors come from a man aged 50-59 years who had recovered from COVID-19.

The rearrangement uses TRBV29-1 and TRBJ2-5; D gene unclear. This CDR3 is 12 amino acids long. The V gene's germline CDR1 is SQVTM and CDR2 ANQGSEA. Trimming shortened V by 4 bases and J by 1 base, and 7 bases separated the two germline ends. The CDR3 here is CSVGISQETQYF. The CDR3 nucleotides are TGCAGCGTTGGTATCAGCCAAGAGACCCAGTACTTC.

The rearrangement uses TRBV6-6 and TRBJ1-2, with D possibly being TRBD1 (5 bases). The V gene lost 6 bases and the J gene lost 0 bases, with 14 bases spanning the gap. Germline loops: CDR1 MNHNY, CDR2 SVGAGI (reference sequence). The CDR3 sequence is 15 residues long. The CDR3, as DNA: TGTGCCAGCAGCCGAGACGGGGGAGCTAACTATGGCTACACCTTC. It is translated as CASSRDGGANYGYTF.

The J gene is TRBJ2-2, the V gene TRBV19; TRBD1 matches 12 bases. Trimming removed 3 bases from V and 7 bases from J; junction bases left unmatched: 12. The germline V gene has CDR1 LNHDA and CDR2 SQIVND (reference sequence). The CDR3 is 18 residues long. In DNA, the CDR3 is TGTGCCAGTAGTATCCCCCCGGGACAGGGGGCGCCGGACGGGGAGCTGTTTTTT. Protein product: CASSIPPGQGAPDGELFF.

This clone was seen more than once but under ten times. V and J are TRBV9 and TRBJ1-2, with TRBD1 matching 7 bases. CDR3 length equals 14 residues. From germline, CDR1 is SGDLS and CDR2 YYNGEE. J was trimmed by 2 bases and V by 4 bases; bases with no gene match: 5. CDR3 region: CASSTRDRNYGYTF. The CDR3 coding sequence is TGTGCCAGCAGCACCCGGGACAGAAACTATGGCTACACCTTC.

The chain has TRBV5-8 and TRBJ2-7; 8 bases match TRBD1. Trimming took 0 bases from V and 10 from J; bases not matched to a gene: 6. CDR3 length equals 13 residues. Per germline, CDR1 SGHTS and CDR2 YDEGEE. In nucleotides, the CDR3 is TGTGCCAGCAGCTTGGAAGAGGACAGGGACCAGTACTTC. This gives the protein CASSLEEDRDQYF.

V usage is TRBV6-1 and J usage is TRBJ1-4; TRBD1 matches at 10 bases. This CDR3 is built from 15 residues. Looked up from germline, CDR1 is MNHNS and CDR2 is SASEGT. Trimming cost V 6 bases and J 6 bases; bases outside gene matches: 7. CDR3 sequence: CASRRPGTGDEKLFF. The CDR3 DNA reads as TGTGCCAGCAGACGGCCCGGGACAGGGGATGAAAAACTGTTTTTT.

J is TRBJ2-2 and V is TRBV5-1; tentatively, D is TRBD1 (5 bases). V was pared by 0 bases and J by 10 bases, with 19 bases between. Per germline, CDR1 SGHRS and CDR2 YFSETQ. CDR3 length: 16 residues. The CDR3 bases are TGCGCCAGCAGCTTGGCCCTCTTGGCAGGGCTTGAGGAGCTGTTTTTT. It translates to CASSLALLAGLEELFF.

This sequence joins TRBV7-3 and TRBJ2-1, with 9 bases fitting TRBD1. Unmatched junction bases numbered 3, after V lost 3 bases and J lost 12 bases. This CDR3 region has 12 residues. Germline lookup yields CDR1 SGHTA and CDR2 FQGTGA. The CDR3 DNA reads TGTGCCAGCAGCTTGTACAGGGGGCGGCAGTTCTTC. Its protein is CASSLYRGRQFF. Supplemented by reference TRBV7-3 and TRBJ2-1, the full variable domain reads GAGVSQTPSNKVTEKGKYVELRCDPISGHTALYWYRQSLGQGPEFLIYFQGTGAADDSGLPNDRFFAVRPEGSVSTLKIQRTERGDSAVYLCASSLYRGRQFFGPGTRLTVL.

V gene TRBV10-3 combines with J gene TRBJ2-3; 14 bases line up with TRBD2. Trimming removed 10 bases from V and 5 bases from J; junction bases left unmatched: 8. This CDR3 spans 15 amino acids. CDR1 is ENHRY, CDR2 SYGVKD, per germline. CDR3 nucleotide sequence: TGTGCCACTTTAGGACTAGCGGGGGGTGGAGATACGCAGTATTTT. This sequence encodes CATLGLAGGGDTQYF.

The J gene is TRBJ1-3, the V gene TRBV4-1; D not resolved. Trimming pared 0 bases from V and 0 bases from J, leaving 12 bases between. This CDR3 spans 17 amino acids. Germline CDR1 and CDR2: MGHRA and YSYEKL. The CDR3 DNA is TGCGCCAGCAGCCAAGAGTCGTCAGTCTCCTCTGGAAACACCATATATTTT. Its translation is CASSQESSVSSGNTIYF.

For this clone: The sample contains more than one DNA sequence encoding this CDR3. The chain is built from TRBV9 and TRBJ2-3; D is perhaps TRBD2 (7 bases). CDR3 length equals 15 residues. Per germline, CDR1 SGDLS and CDR2 YYNGEE. Trimming left V 0 bases short and J 1 base short, with 9 bases between. The DNA for the CDR3 is TGTGCCAGCAGCGTAGCCGGGGGGCGCACAGATACGCAGTATTTT. Translation: CASSVAGGRTDTQYF.

The chain is built from TRBV7-6 and TRBJ1-1; possibly TRBD1 for D (6 bases). This CDR3 has 13 amino acids. From germline, CDR1 is SGHVS and CDR2 FNYEAQ. V was cut by 3 bases and J by 3 bases, with 8 bases left in between. DNA of the CDR3: TGTGCCAGCAGCTTTAACAGGGACACTGAAGCTTTCTTT. Translating gives CASSFNRDTEAFF.

V usage is TRBV6-2 or TRBV6-3 and J usage is TRBJ1-5; D is unclear. V lost 4 bases and J 11 bases, leaving 12 bases between the germline ends. The CDR3 has 12 residues. Germline V gene sequence: CDR1 MNHEY, CDR2 SVGEGT. The CDR3 protein is CASSLGPRAQHF. The CDR3 DNA sequence: TGTGCCAGCAGTTTAGGCCCCCGGGCCCAGCATTTT.

This chain uses TRBV6-5 with TRBJ1-5; a possible D gene is TRBD1 (6 bases). Germline V CDR1 and CDR2: MNHEY, SVGAGI. The CDR3 extends over 15 amino acids. Trimming stripped 10 bases from V and 1 base from J, with 17 bases between. The CDR3: CATSDRLNSNQPQHF. The CDR3 DNA sequence: TGTGCCACCTCGGACAGATTAAACAGCAATCAGCCCCAGCATTTT.

The chain joins TRBV5-3 to TRBJ2-5; TRBD2 might be the D (7 bases). TRBV5-3 is given ORF status, its function remaining uncertain. This CDR3 comprises 14 residues. V was cut by 4 bases and J by 5 bases, with 15 bases left in between. The CDR3 DNA reads as TGTGCCAGAAGCCCGTTACAGGGAGGGGAGACCCAGTACTTC. Its translation is CARSPLQGGETQYF.

This chain links TRBV5-6 with TRBJ1-6; D remains ambiguous. The CDR3 extends over 14 amino acids. CDR1 is SGHDT, CDR2 YYEEEE, per germline. V lost 2 bases to trimming and J lost 7 bases, with 10 bases between them. CDR3 sequence: CASSLEGRNSPLHF. Here the CDR3 DNA reads TGTGCCAGCAGCTTAGAGGGAAGGAATTCACCCCTCCACTTT.

The rearrangement uses TRBV4-2 and TRBJ1-6, with 7 nucleotides matching TRBD1. CDR1 and CDR2 from the germline V gene are LGHNA and YNFKEQ. CDR3 length: 17 amino acids. J lost 10 bases, V lost 2 bases, and 14 bases had no gene match. As DNA, the CDR3 is TGTGCCAGCAGCCAAAAGCCGACAGGGAACGTATTCTCACCCCTCCACTTT. It is translated as CASSQKPTGNVFSPLHF.

This clone appeared a single time. The rearrangement joins TRBV24-1 to TRBJ2-1, with a tentative D call TRBD1 (6 bases). CDR3 length: 17 amino acids. V lost 4 bases, J lost 0 bases, and 15 bases lay in between. Germline CDR1 and CDR2: KGHDR and SFDVKD. CDR3 nucleotide sequence: TGTGCCACCAGTGACACGGACAGTCCGATCTCCTACAATGAGCAGTTCTTC. This encodes CATSDTDSPISYNEQFF.

The V call is TRBV15, the J call TRBJ1-5; 7 positions agree with TRBD1. CDR3 size: 15 residues. Germline trimming cut 5 bases from V and 3 bases from J; bases unmatched to any gene: 7. Germline V lookup: CDR1 LNHNV, CDR2 YYDKDF (reference sequence). The CDR3 bases are TGTGCCACCAGCGGCGAGGGACAGCCCAATCAGCCCCAGCATTTT. Translated: CATSGEGQPNQPQHF.

The chain links TRBV3-1 (or the pseudogene TRBV3-2) to TRBJ2-1, with TRBD2 matching 12 bases. V lost 1 base, J lost 4 bases, and 5 bases stayed unmatched. The CDR3 consists of 17 residues. Germline V gene sequence: CDR1 LGHDT, CDR2 YNNKEL (reference sequence). The CDR3 coding sequence is TGTGCCAGCAGCCAAGTTCTAGCGGGGGGGTATTACAATGAGCAGTTCTTC. Its translation is CASSQVLAGGYYNEQFF.

This chain uses TRBV6-2 or TRBV6-3 with TRBJ1-6; 7 positions match TRBD1. Per germline, CDR1 MNHEY and CDR2 SVGEGT. Unmatched junction bases numbered 11, after V lost 5 bases and J lost 10 bases. The CDR3 has 15 residues. DNA of the CDR3: TGTGCCAGCAGTAGAAGACAGGGATCACAGTCACCCCTCCACTTT. It translates to CASSRRQGSQSPLHF.

CDR3: CASSSDRGFSYEQYF. In nucleotides, the CDR3 is TGTGCCAGCAGCTCTGACAGGGGTTTTTCCTACGAGCAGTACTTC. The V and J genes are TRBV7-2 and TRBJ2-7; 8 bases agree with TRBD1. CDR3 length equals 15 residues. Germline values: CDR1 SGHTA, CDR2 FQGNSA. V shed 4 bases and J 1 base; nucleotides not matched to a gene: 6. The full variable domain, its missing parts supplied by reference TRBV7-2 and TRBJ2-7, is GAGVSQSPSNKVTEKGKDVELRCDPISGHTALYWYRQSLGQGLEFLIYFQGNSAPDKSGLPSDRFSAERTGGSVSTLTIQRTQQEDSAVYLCASSSDRGFSYEQYFGPGTRLTVT.

The gene calls are TRBV12-3 or TRBV12-4 and TRBJ1-2; 7 bases line up with TRBD1. CDR3 length: 12 residues. V lost 5 bases to trimming and J lost 7 bases; unmatched junction nucleotides: 4. Written as DNA, the CDR3 is TGTGCCAGCAGTCGCCGACAGGGTGGCTACACCTTC. It yields the protein CASSRRQGGYTF.